This T cell receptor beta chain originates from a study of cytomegalovirus exposure and HLA in healthy donors. Libraries were prepared by immunoSEQ multiplex PCR; TCRdb keeps only in-frame clonotypes and omits some of them. Among 150,000 to 200,000 clones, around nine tenths were seen once, and the ten largest hold 6% to 8.5%. Donors were drawn from the approximately 120-subject validation cohort, separate from the approximately 670-subject first cohort. This CDR3 region has 14 residues. Germline V gene lookup returns CDR1 SEHNR and CDR2 FQNEAQ (reference sequence). V was cut by 1 base and J by 2 bases, with 6 bases left in between.

Sequenced input: PBMCs. This clonotype was sampled from a man aged 30-40 years in good health and CMV-seropositive. The V and J genes are TRBV7-9 and TRBJ1-5; D remains unclear. CDR3 residues: CASSLGVGNQPQHF. The CDR3 DNA is TGTGCCAGCAGCTTAGGGGTCGGCAATCAGCCCCAGCATTTT.